Listed below are T cell receptor beta chains from one sample, sequenced in a study of beta chain features in type 1 diabetes. Assay: immunoSEQ multiplex PCR; the TCRdb copy retains only in-frame clones and omits some. The sample lists 130,000 to 150,000 clones, about 50% occurring once. The specimen was Tregs from blood. Every receptor here comes from a man younger than 30 in good health. The CDR3 runs from the conserved cysteine through the conserved F or W. The order of the fields is J gene, CDR3 length, V gene, D gene, clone size, CDR3 protein, CDR3 DNA. The D gene is left open where the match is weak. Where a row states a size, it is once, few, many or the class of an expanded clone; other rows omit it.

J: TRBJ1-2
length: 16
V: TRBV18
D: NA
size: NA
CDR3: CASSQDFLGRGNGYTF
DNA: TGTGCCAGCTCGCAGGACTTTTTGGGGCGCGGGAATGGCTACACCTTC

J: TRBJ1-4
length: 14
V: TRBV28
D: NA
size: NA
CDR3: CASKSGGRVEKLFF
DNA: TGTGCCAGCAAATCGGGGGGGCGCGTTGAAAAACTGTTTTTT

J: TRBJ1-1
length: 16
V: TRBV18
D: TRBD1
size: few
CDR3: CASSPFAHRGNTEAFF
DNA: TGTGCCAGCTCACCCTTCGCCCACAGGGGGAACACTGAAGCTTTCTTT

J: TRBJ2-3
length: 13
V: TRBV5-1
D: NA
size: NA
CDR3: CASSLGQYDTQYF
DNA: TGCGCCAGCAGCTTGGGACAGTACGATACGCAGTATTTT

J: TRBJ2-5
length: 18
V: TRBV5-4
D: TRBD1
size: few
CDR3: CASSLGTGVTSFRETQYF
DNA: TGTGCCAGCAGCCTAGGGACAGGAGTGACTAGTTTTCGGGAGACCCAGTACTTC

J: TRBJ2-4
length: 15
V: TRBV19
D: NA
size: NA
CDR3: CASSIVGGGRHIQYF
DNA: TGTGCCAGTAGTATAGTAGGAGGGGGCAGGCACATTCAGTACTTC

J: TRBJ2-7
length: 13
V: TRBV29-1
D: TRBD1
size: NA
CDR3: CSVVSGGPYEQYF
DNA: TGCAGCGTTGTATCAGGGGGCCCCTACGAGCAGTACTTC

J: TRBJ1-1
length: 10
V: TRBV6-1
D: NA
size: NA
CDR3: CASGEGEAFF
DNA: TGTGCCTCCGGGGAAGGGGAAGCTTTCTTT

J: TRBJ2-7
length: 13
V: TRBV7-6
D: NA
size: NA
CDR3: CASSLARTYEQYF
DNA: TGTGCCAGCAGCTTAGCCAGGACCTACGAGCAGTACTTC

J: TRBJ1-1
length: 11
V: TRBV6-1
D: NA
size: NA
CDR3: CASSDVTEAFF
DNA: TGTGCCAGCAGTGACGTCACTGAAGCTTTCTTT

J: TRBJ2-2
length: 13
V: TRBV30
D: TRBD2
size: NA
CDR3: CASRTSGTGELFF
DNA: TGTGCCTCCCGGACTAGCGGCACCGGGGAGCTGTTTTTT

J: TRBJ2-4
length: 13
V: TRBV7-2
D: NA
size: few
CDR3: CASSLSPPGIQYF
DNA: TGTGCCAGCAGCTTATCACCCCCCGGCATTCAGTACTTC

J: TRBJ2-1
length: 15
V: TRBV2
D: TRBD2
size: NA
CDR3: CASSERRGGSTEQFF
DNA: TGTGCCAGCAGTGAGAGGCGGGGGGGCTCGACTGAGCAGTTCTTC

J: TRBJ2-5
length: 16
V: TRBV11-2
D: TRBD1
size: NA
CDR3: CASSFLGQGFGETQYF
DNA: TGTGCCAGCAGCTTTCTGGGACAGGGCTTCGGGGAGACCCAGTACTTC

J: TRBJ2-7
length: 13
V: TRBV18
D: NA
size: NA
CDR3: CASSPPGLYEQYF
DNA: TGTGCCAGCTCACCACCGGGACTCTACGAGCAGTACTTC

J: TRBJ1-5
length: 14
V: TRBV27
D: NA
size: NA
CDR3: CASKSYGNNQPQHF
DNA: TGTGCCAGCAAAAGTTACGGGAACAATCAGCCCCAGCATTTT

J: TRBJ1-1
length: 17
V: TRBV9
D: NA
size: NA
CDR3: CASSPQGSRAVNTEAFF
DNA: TGTGCCAGCAGCCCTCAGGGTAGCCGGGCCGTGAACACTGAAGCTTTCTTT

J: TRBJ2-1
length: 14
V: TRBV7-2
D: TRBD1
size: NA
CDR3: CASSPRDRVNEQFF
DNA: TGTGCCAGCAGCCCCCGGGACAGGGTCAATGAGCAGTTCTTC

J: TRBJ1-1
length: 14
V: TRBV28
D: TRBD1
size: NA
CDR3: CASRLDRSSTEAFF
DNA: TGTGCCAGCAGGCTGGACAGGTCATCCACTGAAGCTTTCTTT

J: TRBJ2-6
length: 15
V: TRBV4-2
D: TRBD1
size: NA
CDR3: CASRTGGTGANVLTF
DNA: TGTGCCAGCCGCACAGGGGGAACTGGGGCCAACGTCCTGACTTTC

J: TRBJ2-3
length: 15
V: TRBV6-5
D: NA
size: NA
CDR3: CASSYSRARTDTQYF
DNA: TGTGCCAGCAGTTACTCGAGGGCTCGCACAGATACGCAGTATTTT

J: TRBJ1-2
length: 15
V: TRBV5-1
D: TRBD1
size: NA
CDR3: CASSRTTQGNYGYTF
DNA: TGCGCCAGCAGCAGAACAACACAGGGGAACTATGGCTACACCTTC

J: TRBJ2-5
length: 13
V: TRBV9
D: NA
size: NA
CDR3: CASSRQPQEAQYF
DNA: TGTGCCAGCAGCCGACAGCCCCAAGAGGCCCAGTACTTC

J: TRBJ1-6
length: 12
V: TRBV29-1
D: NA
size: NA
CDR3: CAYRGYNSPPHF
DNA: TGCGCGTACCGGGGTTATAATTCACCCCCCCACTTT

J: TRBJ2-7
length: 13
V: TRBV30
D: NA
size: NA
CDR3: CAWSVGRDNEQYF
DNA: TGTGCCTGGAGTGTAGGCAGGGACAACGAGCAGTACTTC

J: TRBJ2-5
length: 15
V: TRBV4-2
D: NA
size: NA
CDR3: CASSPGARATETQYF
DNA: TGTGCCAGCAGCCCTGGGGCAAGGGCCACCGAGACCCAGTACTTC

J: TRBJ2-1
length: 19
V: TRBV10-3
D: TRBD2
size: NA
CDR3: CAIARERGAQLGAYNEQFF
DNA: TGTGCCATCGCTCGGGAGCGGGGGGCGCAACTCGGGGCCTACAATGAGCAGTTCTTC

J: TRBJ1-4
length: 15
V: TRBV4-3
D: NA
size: NA
CDR3: CASSQETWTAQKLFF
DNA: TGCGCCAGCAGCCAAGAGACATGGACAGCCCAAAAACTGTTTTTT